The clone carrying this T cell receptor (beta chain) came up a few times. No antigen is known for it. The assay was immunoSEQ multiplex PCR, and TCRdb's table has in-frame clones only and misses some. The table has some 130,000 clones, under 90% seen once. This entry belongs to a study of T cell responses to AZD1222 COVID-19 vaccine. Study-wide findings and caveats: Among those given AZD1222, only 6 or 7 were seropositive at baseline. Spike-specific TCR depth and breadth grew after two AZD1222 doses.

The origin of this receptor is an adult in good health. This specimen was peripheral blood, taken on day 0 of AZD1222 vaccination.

DNA for the CDR3: TGCGCCAGCAGCCAAGATCGTGAAGAGGGATCTAATGAAAAACTGTTTTTT. This codes for CASSQDREEGSNEKLFF. This chain joins TRBV4-1 and TRBJ1-4; D call uncertain. The CDR3 is 17 residues long. Germline V gene data show CDR1 as MGHRA and CDR2 as YSYEKL. V lost 0 bases to trimming and J lost 3 bases, with 14 bases between them.